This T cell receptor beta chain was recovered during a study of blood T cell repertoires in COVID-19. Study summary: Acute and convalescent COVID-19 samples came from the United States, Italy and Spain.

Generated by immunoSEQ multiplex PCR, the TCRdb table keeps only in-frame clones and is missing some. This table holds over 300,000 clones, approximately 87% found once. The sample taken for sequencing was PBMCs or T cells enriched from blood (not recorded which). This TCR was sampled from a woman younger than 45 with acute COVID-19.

For the CDR3, the DNA is TGCGCCAGCAGTGGAGAGGGAGGGACTGAAGCTTTCTTT. It translates to CASSGEGGTEAFF. The V call is TRBV10-2, the J call TRBJ1-1; D is undetermined. Germline V gives CDR1 WSHSY, CDR2 SAAADI. The CDR3 is 13 residues long. Trimming stripped 4 bases from V and 5 bases from J, with 11 bases between.